These 20 T cell receptor beta chains came from one sample sequenced in a study of blood T cell repertoires in COVID-19. The method was immunoSEQ multiplex PCR; TCRdb's version includes in-frame clones alone and lacks a portion of them. Here the sample spans about 180,000 clones, approximately 90% being singletons. Sequenced sample: peripheral blood. All receptors derive from a man between 18 and 29 years old who had recovered from COVID-19.

The CDR3 loop is CASSPDGNQPQHF. The CDR3 bases are TGTGCCAGCTCACCAGACGGGAATCAGCCCCAGCATTTT. The chain uses TRBV18 and TRBJ1-5; D ambiguous. Germline values: CDR1 KGHSH, CDR2 LQKENI. CDR3 size: 13 residues. V lost 2 bases and J lost 4, with 6 bases in between.

This chain links TRBV5-6 with TRBJ2-1, with D hard to call. The length of the CDR3 is 11 residues. The germline gives CDR1 SGHDT, CDR2 YYEEEE. V lost 4 bases and J lost 4, with 3 bases in between. CDR3 bases: TGTGCCAGCAGCCTTTACAATGAGCAGTTCTTC. This encodes CASSLYNEQFF.

The chain recombines TRBV27 with TRBJ2-1; 7 bases map to TRBD1. The CDR3 has 14 amino acids. The V segment lost 6 bases and the J segment 7 bases; nucleotides outside the gene matches: 9. Germline V CDR1 and CDR2: MNHEY, SMNVEV (reference sequence). The CDR3: CASRDPGQINEQFF. The CDR3 DNA follows: TGTGCCAGCAGAGACCCGGGACAGATTAATGAGCAGTTCTTC.

This chain joins TRBV7-9 and TRBJ1-1; no firm D call. V shed 1 base and J shed 1 base, with 7 bases lying between them. The CDR3 runs to 14 residues. Germline V gene sequence: CDR1 SEHNR, CDR2 FQNEAQ (reference sequence). The CDR3 coding sequence is TGTGCCAGCAGCTTAGGTTCGGGGAACACTGAAGCTTTCTTT. Its protein product is CASSLGSGNTEAFF. The complete variable domain, with remaining parts taken from reference TRBV7-9 and TRBJ1-1, reads DTGVSQNPRHKITKRGQNVTFRCDPISEHNRLYWYRQTLGQGPEFLTYFQNEAQLEKSRLLSDRFSAERPKGSFSTLEIQRTEQGDSAMYLCASSLGSGNTEAFFGQGTRLTVV.

This chain links TRBV6-5 with TRBJ1-1; TRBD1 matches at 7 bases. After removal of 6 bases from V and 2 bases from J, the junction contained 3 bases not matched to a gene. The CDR3 spans 13 residues. Germline V gene sequence: CDR1 MNHEY, CDR2 SVGAGI. The CDR3 reads CASRRTGNTEAFF. Written as DNA, the CDR3 is TGTGCCAGCAGGCGGACAGGAAACACTGAAGCTTTCTTT.

The chain uses TRBV7-2 and TRBJ2-3; possible D gene TRBD2, 6 bases. The CDR3 is 14 residues long. Trimming stripped 5 bases from V and 2 bases from J, with 11 bases between. CDR1 SGHTA and CDR2 FQGNSA come from the germline V gene. The chain's CDR3 is CASSISGNTDTQYF. The CDR3 DNA reads TGTGCCAGCAGCATTAGCGGCAACACAGATACGCAGTATTTT.

The V call is TRBV5-5, the J call TRBJ2-7; maybe TRBD2 (6 bases). V gave up 1 base and J gave up 3 bases, with 11 bases separating them. The CDR3 totals 14 residues. Germline loops: CDR1 SGHKS, CDR2 YYEKEE (reference sequence). The CDR3 spells CASSLWGVNYEQYF. CDR3 DNA sequence: TGTGCCAGCAGCTTGTGGGGGGTAAACTACGAGCAGTACTTC.

For the CDR3, the DNA is TGCAGCGCCGTGGACAGGGGTACTGAAGCTTTCTTT. Its protein product is CSAVDRGTEAFF. The V and J genes are TRBV29-1 and TRBJ1-1; TRBD1 matches at 9 bases. The ends lost 7 bases at V and 5 bases at J; junction bases unmatched: 5. The CDR3 runs 12 residues. Germline CDR1 reads SQVTM; CDR2 reads ANQGSEA.

The chain carries TRBV3-1 (or the pseudogene TRBV3-2) and TRBJ2-1, with 14 bases lining up with TRBD2. The V segment lost 4 bases and the J segment 8 bases; nucleotides outside the gene matches: 13. The CDR3 is 18 amino acids. Germline CDR1 LGHDT, CDR2 YNNKEL (reference sequence). The CDR3 DNA is TGTGCCAGCAGCCCCGGACTAGGACTAGCGGGAGGTTCCCATGAGCAGTTCTTC. Amino acids: CASSPGLGLAGGSHEQFF.

This clone came up once. The chain joins TRBV4-2 to TRBJ1-1; D is ambiguous. The CDR3 is 14 residues long. With 1 base removed from V and 3 bases from J, the gap between germline ends came to 9 bases. Germline CDR1 LGHNA, CDR2 YNFKEQ. The CDR3 is CASSQAFRDTEAFF. Written as DNA, the CDR3 is TGTGCCAGCAGCCAAGCTTTCCGGGACACTGAAGCTTTCTTT.

This clone has more than one count but fewer than ten. This chain connects TRBV30 to TRBJ1-3; no firm D call. With 1 base removed from V and 2 bases from J, the gap between germline ends came to 9 bases. CDR1 is GTSNPN, CDR2 SVGIG, per germline (reference sequence). The CDR3 loop spans 14 amino acids. Here the CDR3 DNA reads TGTGCCTGGAGTGGTAGCACCACTGGAAACACCATATATTTT. Amino acids: CAWSGSTTGNTIYF.

The CDR3 region is CASSPQGQLNTEAFF. The CDR3 nucleotides read TGCGCCAGCAGTCCCCAAGGACAGTTGAACACTGAAGCTTTCTTT. The chain carries TRBV4-3 and TRBJ1-1, with a weak D call TRBD1 (6 bases). This CDR3 region has 15 residues. The V end lost 6 bases, the J end lost 0 bases, and 14 bases lay between the germline ends. Germline CDR1 and CDR2: LGHNA and YSLEER.

The rearrangement joins TRBV2 to TRBJ2-3; no clear D gene. CDR1 is SNHLY, CDR2 FYNNEI, per germline. Trimming pared 4 bases from V and 1 base from J, leaving 9 bases between. There are 14 residues in the CDR3. CDR3 sequence (DNA): TGTGCCAGCAGTGTTAACTTCGGCACAGATACGCAGTATTTT. It encodes CASSVNFGTDTQYF. The full variable domain, in which reference TRBV2 and TRBJ2-3 provide the parts outside the CDR3, is EPEVTQTPSHQVTQMGQEVILRCVPISNHLYFYWYRQILGQKVEFLVSFYNNEISEKSEIFDDQFSVERPDGSNFTLKIRSTKLEDSAMYFCASSVNFGTDTQYFGPGTRLTVL.

The CDR3 coding sequence is TGTGCCAGCAGTTTTGGACTAGCGGGAACCTACGAGCAGTACTTC. Protein sequence: CASSFGLAGTYEQYF. The chain uses TRBV28 and TRBJ2-7; TRBD2 matches 12 bases. Unmatched junction bases numbered 2, after V lost 3 bases and J lost 2 bases. Germline loops: CDR1 MDHEN, CDR2 SYDVKM. There are 15 residues in the CDR3.

V and J are TRBV4-1 and TRBJ1-5; the match to TRBD1 covers 8 bases. V dropped 4 bases and J dropped 4; count of bases not matched to a gene: 9. From germline, CDR1 is MGHRA and CDR2 YSYEKL. The CDR3 extends over 16 amino acids. CDR3 region: CASSLLGQGPNQPQHF. For the CDR3, the DNA is TGCGCCAGCAGCCTTCTCGGACAGGGCCCTAATCAGCCCCAGCATTTT.

The chain couples TRBV5-1 to TRBJ2-7; TRBD2 might be the D (5 bases). The CDR3 spans 17 residues. V was cut by 0 bases and J by 6 bases, with 22 bases left in between. In germline, CDR1 is SGHRS, CDR2 YFSETQ. The CDR3 DNA is TGCGCCAGCAGCTTGGATGCTAGCACTTTTACGTCCGGCGAGCAGTACTTC. It specifies CASSLDASTFTSGEQYF. The variable domain in full, completed from reference TRBV5-1 and TRBJ2-7, reads KAGVTQTPRYLIKTRGQQVTLSCSPISGHRSVSWYQQTPGQGLQFLFEYFSETQRNKGNFPGRFSGRQFSNSRSEMNVSTLELGDSALYLCASSLDASTFTSGEQYFGPGTRLTVT.

This clone was observed a single time. V is TRBV9 and J is TRBJ2-2, with TRBD2 matching over 14 bases. The CDR3 loop spans 16 amino acids. Germline-derived CDR1 and CDR2 are SGDLS and YYNGEE. Germline trimming cut 3 bases from V and 5 bases from J; bases unmatched to any gene: 3. The CDR3 sequence is CASSEGLAGDTGELFF. Written as DNA, the CDR3 is TGTGCCAGCAGCGAGGGACTAGCGGGAGATACCGGGGAGCTGTTTTTT.

This chain connects TRBV3-1 (or the pseudogene TRBV3-2) to TRBJ1-4; no reliable D call. CDR1 is LGHDT and CDR2 is YNNKEL in the germline V gene (reference sequence). Between the trimmed V and J ends, which lost 0 bases and 11 bases, there was a span of 13 bases. The CDR3 covers 14 residues. In DNA form, the CDR3 reads TGTGCCAGCAGCCAAGATCCCAAACGGTGGAAACTGTTTTTT. This gives the protein CASSQDPKRWKLFF.

The chain uses TRBV19 and TRBJ1-5; tentatively, D is TRBD1 (5 bases). Germline CDR1 is LNHDA and CDR2 is SQIVND (reference sequence). The CDR3 sequence is 14 residues long. V lost 4 bases and J 9 bases, leaving 16 bases between the germline ends. The CDR3 region is CASSRGDFGGPQHF. The CDR3 nucleotides read TGTGCCAGTAGTAGGGGGGACTTCGGAGGGCCCCAGCATTTT.

The V call is TRBV25-1, the J call TRBJ1-4; D gene unclear. The CDR3 contains 14 residues. The V end lost 2 bases, the J end lost 8 bases, and 12 bases lay between the germline ends. Germline-derived CDR1 and CDR2 are MGHDK and SYGVNS. The CDR3 DNA reads as TGTGCCAGCAGTGAAGGAGGGTTGGGGGAAAAACTGTTTTTT. It codes for CASSEGGLGEKLFF.